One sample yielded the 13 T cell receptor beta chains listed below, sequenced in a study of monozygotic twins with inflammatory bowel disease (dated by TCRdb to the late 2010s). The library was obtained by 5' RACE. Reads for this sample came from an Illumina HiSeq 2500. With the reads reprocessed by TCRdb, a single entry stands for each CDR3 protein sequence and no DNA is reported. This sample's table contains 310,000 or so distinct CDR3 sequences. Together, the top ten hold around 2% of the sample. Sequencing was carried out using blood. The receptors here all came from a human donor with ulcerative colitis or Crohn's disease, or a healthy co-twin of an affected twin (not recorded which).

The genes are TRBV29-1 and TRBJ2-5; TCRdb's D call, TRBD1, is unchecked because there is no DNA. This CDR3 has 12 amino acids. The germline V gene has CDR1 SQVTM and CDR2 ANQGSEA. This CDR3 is CSVGGRQETQYF.

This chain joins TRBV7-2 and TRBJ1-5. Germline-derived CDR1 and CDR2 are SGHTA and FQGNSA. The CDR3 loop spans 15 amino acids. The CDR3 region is CASSLAMTRNQPQHF.

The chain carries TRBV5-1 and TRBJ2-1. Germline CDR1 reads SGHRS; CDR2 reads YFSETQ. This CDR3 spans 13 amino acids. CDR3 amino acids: CASSLAIIPEQFF.

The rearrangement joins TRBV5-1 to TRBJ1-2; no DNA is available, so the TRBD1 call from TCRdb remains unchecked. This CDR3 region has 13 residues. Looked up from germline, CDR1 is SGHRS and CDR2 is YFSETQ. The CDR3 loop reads CASSLRGDYGYTF.

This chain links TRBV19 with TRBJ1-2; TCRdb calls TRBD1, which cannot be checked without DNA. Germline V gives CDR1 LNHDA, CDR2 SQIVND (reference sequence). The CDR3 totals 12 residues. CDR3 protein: CATHRETYGYTF.

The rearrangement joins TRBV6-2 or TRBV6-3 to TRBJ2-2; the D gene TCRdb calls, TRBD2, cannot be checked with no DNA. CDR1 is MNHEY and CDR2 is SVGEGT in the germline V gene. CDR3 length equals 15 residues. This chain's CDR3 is CASNQLGPGTGELFF.

CDR3 residues: CASTSFFGEGSYEQYF. The V call is TRBV28, the J call TRBJ2-7. Germline-derived CDR1 and CDR2 are MDHEN and SYDVKM. The CDR3 sequence is 16 residues long.

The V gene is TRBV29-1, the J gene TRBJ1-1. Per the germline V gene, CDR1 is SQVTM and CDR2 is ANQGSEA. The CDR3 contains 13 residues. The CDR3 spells CSVRRGWNTEAFF.

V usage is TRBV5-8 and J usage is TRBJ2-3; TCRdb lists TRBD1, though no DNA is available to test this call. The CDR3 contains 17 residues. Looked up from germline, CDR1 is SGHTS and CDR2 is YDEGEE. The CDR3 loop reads CASSPTHGTGVTDTQYF.

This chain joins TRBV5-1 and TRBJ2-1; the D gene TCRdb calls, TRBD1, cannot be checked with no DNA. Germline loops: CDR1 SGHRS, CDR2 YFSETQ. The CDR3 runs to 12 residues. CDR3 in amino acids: CASSLEGQVRFF.

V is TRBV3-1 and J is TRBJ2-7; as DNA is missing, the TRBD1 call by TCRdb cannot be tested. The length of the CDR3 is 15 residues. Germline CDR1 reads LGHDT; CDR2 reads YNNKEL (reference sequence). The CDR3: CASSQHRDRVYEQYF.

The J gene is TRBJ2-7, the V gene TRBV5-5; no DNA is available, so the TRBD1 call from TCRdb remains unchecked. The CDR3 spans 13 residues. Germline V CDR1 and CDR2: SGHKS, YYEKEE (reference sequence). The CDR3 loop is CASSIGTGKEQYF.

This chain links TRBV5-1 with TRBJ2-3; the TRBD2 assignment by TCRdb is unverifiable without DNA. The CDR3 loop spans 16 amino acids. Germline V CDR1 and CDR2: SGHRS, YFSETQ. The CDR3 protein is CASSPGWRGATDTQYF. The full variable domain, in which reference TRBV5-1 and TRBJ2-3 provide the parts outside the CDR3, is KAGVTQTPRYLIKTRGQQVTLSCSPISGHRSVSWYQQTPGQGLQFLFEYFSETQRNKGNFPGRFSGRQFSNSRSEMNVSTLELGDSALYLCASSPGWRGATDTQYFGPGTRLTVL.